The sequence of this TCR beta chain was determined in a study of TIL therapy for anti-PD-1-resistant metastatic lung cancer. About the study: Median patient age was about 55, ranging about 38-75 years. Study-level points and caveats: Many TIL product clones were absent from baseline tumor, suggesting clonal contraction.

Of note for this clone: Its antigen is as yet unknown.

The immunoSEQ assay was v3. The repertoire was sequenced with immunoSEQ multiplex PCR; TCRdb's copy has only in-frame clones and lacks some. This sample carries some 26,000 clones, 63% of them seen once, and the ten largest clones take 15% to 20%. The CDR3 spans 13 residues. From germline, CDR1 is SGHDT and CDR2 YYEEEE. V lost 1 base, J lost 4 bases, and 6 bases lay in between. Time point given: pre-treatment sample, taken before nivolumab and TIL therapy. The tumor samples were excised metastases, mostly pleural nodules or supraclavicular lymph nodes. Progressing patients received lymphodepletion, expanded TIL infusion and IL-2. Stage 4 NSCLC adults joined between October 2017 and January 2020.

The chain links TRBV5-6 to TRBJ1-5; the D is unclear. The specimen comprised tumor tissue, sampled at baseline. The receptor was derived from a woman aged 30-85 years with non-small cell lung cancer. The CDR3 DNA is TGTGCCAGCAGCTTGATAGGGAATCAGCCCCAGCATTTT. Its translation: CASSLIGNQPQHF.